One and the same sample provided the 18 T cell receptor beta chains below, sequenced in a study of T cell responses to AZD1222 COVID-19 vaccine. Sequencing was performed with immunoSEQ multiplex PCR; in TCRdb, only in-frame clones are kept and a portion is missing. Of more than 95,000 clones listed, 75% to 90% are singletons. This specimen was peripheral blood, taken 28 days after the second AZD1222 dose. The source of these receptors is an adult who received the AZD1222 COVID-19 vaccine.

The J gene is TRBJ1-1, the V gene TRBV2; tentative D call: TRBD1 (6 bases). CDR3 length: 13 amino acids. The germline CDR1 and CDR2 sequences are SNHLY and FYNNEI. V lost 4 bases and J 4 bases, leaving 10 bases between the germline ends. CDR3 region: CASSATTGTEAFF. CDR3 DNA: TGTGCCAGCAGTGCCACGACAGGCACTGAAGCTTTCTTT.

This rearrangement joins TRBV28 to TRBJ1-2; 9 bases map to TRBD1. CDR3 length: 13 amino acids. V lost 4 bases to trimming and J lost 7 bases; unmatched junction nucleotides: 4. Germline V CDR1 and CDR2: MDHEN, SYDVKM. The CDR3 nucleotides read TGTGCCAGCAGTTCGGGACAGGGTGGTGGCTACACCTTC. Its translation: CASSSGQGGGYTF.

This rearrangement joins TRBV6-5 to TRBJ1-1, with D hard to call. V lost 10 bases and J lost 0, with 12 bases in between. Germline CDR1 and CDR2: MNHEY and SVGAGI. This CDR3 has 13 residues. The CDR3 bases are TGTGCCACCCGAATGCAGATGAACACTGAAGCTTTCTTT. Translating it yields CATRMQMNTEAFF.

The chain recombines TRBV7-6 with TRBJ2-2; 11 nucleotides align to TRBD1. The CDR3 runs 15 residues. V was clipped by 3 bases and J by 7 bases; unmatched bases: 4. Germline loops: CDR1 SGHVS, CDR2 FNYEAQ. The CDR3 nucleotides are TGTGCCAGCAGCTTCTATGGGACAGGGGGCGGGGAGCTGTTTTTT. It specifies CASSFYGTGGGELFF.

CDR3 nucleotide sequence: TGTGCCAGCAGCTTTAGTACAGGGGACACTGAAGCTTTCTTT. This translates into CASSFSTGDTEAFF. V is TRBV11-3 and J is TRBJ1-1; 7 positions agree with TRBD1. Trimming removed 3 bases from V and 3 bases from J; junction bases left unmatched: 4. Germline loops: CDR1 SGHNT, CDR2 YENEEA. This CDR3 comprises 14 residues.

V gene TRBV3-1 (or the pseudogene TRBV3-2) combines with J gene TRBJ1-2; a possible D gene is TRBD1 (6 bases). The CDR3 consists of 13 residues. In germline, CDR1 is LGHDT, CDR2 YNNKEL (reference sequence). Trimming pared 2 bases from V and 5 bases from J, leaving 9 bases between. The CDR3 is CASSQLTGYGYTF. The CDR3 coding sequence is TGTGCCAGCAGCCAACTAACAGGGTATGGCTACACCTTC.

On this clone: A read error may account for a junction end that differs from germline. The V and J genes are TRBV11-1 and TRBJ2-1; D may be TRBD1 (6 bases). Germline-derived CDR1 and CDR2 are SGHAT and FQDESV (reference sequence). The CDR3 consists of 14 residues. For the CDR3, the DNA is TGTGCAAGCAGGGGTTCCAGCTCCTACAATGAGCAGTTCTTC. Residues: CASRGSSSYNEQFF.

The chain employs TRBV2 and TRBJ1-2; no clear D gene. Germline V CDR1 and CDR2: SNHLY, FYNNEI. V shed 2 bases and J shed 2 bases, with 12 bases lying between them. The CDR3 covers 15 residues. The CDR3 bases are TGTGCCAGCAGTGAACCGACGGGAGGGAACTATGGCTACACCTTC. Encoded protein: CASSEPTGGNYGYTF.

This rearrangement joins TRBV11-2 to TRBJ1-2; the D is unclear. The CDR3 consists of 13 residues. CDR1 and CDR2 (germline): SGHAT, FQNNGV. Trimming pared 3 bases from V and 7 bases from J, leaving 12 bases between. This CDR3 is CASSFTPASGYTF. The CDR3 nucleotides are TGTGCCAGCAGCTTCACCCCCGCAAGTGGCTACACCTTC. Together with reference TRBV11-2 and TRBJ1-2, the CDR3 gives the full variable domain: EAGVAQSPRYKIIEKRQSVAFWCNPISGHATLYWYQQILGQGPKLLIQFQNNGVVDDSQLPKDRFSAERLKGVDSTLKIQPAKLEDSAVYLCASSFTPASGYTFGSGTRLTVV.

The chain uses TRBV6-5 and TRBJ2-5; 9 nucleotides agree with TRBD2. Germline CDR1 and CDR2: MNHEY and SVGAGI. V shed 3 bases, J shed 5 bases, and the junction held 7 bases outside the gene matches. The CDR3 length is 15 residues. The DNA for the CDR3 is TGTGCCAGCAGTTATATAGCGGGGGTGGGTGAGACCCAGTACTTC. Amino acids: CASSYIAGVGETQYF.

The CDR3 loop reads CASKQGSIQPQHF. CDR3 DNA sequence: TGTGCCAGCAAGCAGGGGTCGATACAGCCCCAGCATTTT. The chain has TRBV28 and TRBJ1-5, with D maybe TRBD1 (6 bases). V was trimmed by 7 bases and J by 7 bases, leaving 14 bases between them. This CDR3 spans 13 amino acids. The germline gives CDR1 MDHEN, CDR2 SYDVKM.

The J gene is TRBJ2-3, the V gene TRBV6-2 or TRBV6-3, with D unclear. CDR3 length: 14 residues. Germline V lookup: CDR1 MNHEY, CDR2 SVGEGT. V lost 2 bases, J lost 0 bases, and 6 bases lay in between. DNA of the CDR3: TGTGCCAGCAGTTACGTGCAGAGCACAGATACGCAGTATTTT. Amino acids: CASSYVQSTDTQYF.

The gene calls are TRBV28 and TRBJ1-1; D unresolved. V lost 3 bases, J lost 3 bases, and 5 bases lay in between. The CDR3 extends over 12 amino acids. In germline, CDR1 is MDHEN, CDR2 SYDVKM. CDR3 amino acids: CASSFGDTEAFF. The DNA for the CDR3 is TGTGCCAGCAGTTTTGGGGACACTGAAGCTTTCTTT.

This chain joins TRBV12-1 and TRBJ1-1; the table's D call of TRBD1 was not tested on the DNA. TRBV12-1 is flagged as a pseudogene. The CDR3 length is 14 residues. CDR3 sequence (DNA): TGTGCCAGCACAATTACAGGGGCGAAAACTGAAGCTTTCTTT. As protein: CASTITGAKTEAFF.

The rearrangement uses TRBV21-1 and TRBJ1-3. TRBV21-1 is tagged as a pseudogene. CDR3 length equals 8 residues. This CDR3 reads CASSPEYF. The CDR3 DNA sequence: TGTGCCAGCAGCCCCGAATATTTT.

This clone was seen a few times. The CDR3 coding sequence is TGTGCCAGCAGTGAAGGACAGGTTAGGTACGGAAACACCATATATTTT. The encoded protein is CASSEGQVRYGNTIYF. This chain links TRBV6-1 with TRBJ1-3; D is possibly TRBD1 (6 bases). Deletions cut 1 base from V and 4 bases from J, with 14 bases between. CDR3 size: 16 residues. From germline, CDR1 is MNHNS and CDR2 SASEGT.

The chain has TRBV6-1 and TRBJ1-1; 7 nucleotides align to TRBD1. This CDR3 contains 16 residues. CDR1 is MNHNS and CDR2 is SASEGT in the germline V gene. V shed 0 bases, J shed 5 bases, and the junction held 9 bases outside the gene matches. The CDR3 DNA reads as TGTGCCAGCAGTGAAGCCGGGACCGGGACAGTAACTGAAGCTTTCTTT. Protein product: CASSEAGTGTVTEAFF.

The rearrangement links TRBV23-1 to TRBJ1-1, with D hard to call. TRBV23-1 is labeled an ORF, and its function is uncertain. This CDR3 is built from 15 residues. Trimming left V 0 bases short and J 8 bases short, with 16 bases between. The CDR3 DNA sequence: TGCGCCAGCAGTCAATCCACCCGGTCCTACTGGGAAGCTTTCTTT. This codes for CASSQSTRSYWEAFF.